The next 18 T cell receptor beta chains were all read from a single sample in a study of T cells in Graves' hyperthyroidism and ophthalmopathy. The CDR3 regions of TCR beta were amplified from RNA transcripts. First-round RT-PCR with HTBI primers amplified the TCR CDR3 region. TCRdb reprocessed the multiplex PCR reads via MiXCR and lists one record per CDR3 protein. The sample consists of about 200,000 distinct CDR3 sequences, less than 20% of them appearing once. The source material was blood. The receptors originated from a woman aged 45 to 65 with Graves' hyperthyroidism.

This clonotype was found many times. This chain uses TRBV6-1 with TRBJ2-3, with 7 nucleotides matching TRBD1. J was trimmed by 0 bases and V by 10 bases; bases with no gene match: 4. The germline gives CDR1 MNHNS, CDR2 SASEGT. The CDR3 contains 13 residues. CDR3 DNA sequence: TGTGCCATAAAGACAGGGAGCACAGATACGCAGTATTTT. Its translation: CAIKTGSTDTQYF.

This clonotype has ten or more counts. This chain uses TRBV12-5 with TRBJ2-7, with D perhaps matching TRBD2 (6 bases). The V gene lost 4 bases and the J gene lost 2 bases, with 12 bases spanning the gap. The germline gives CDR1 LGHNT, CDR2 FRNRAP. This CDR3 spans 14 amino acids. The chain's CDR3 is CASGSGTHTYEQYF. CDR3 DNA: TGTGCTAGTGGTTCCGGGACTCATACCTACGAGCAGTACTTC.

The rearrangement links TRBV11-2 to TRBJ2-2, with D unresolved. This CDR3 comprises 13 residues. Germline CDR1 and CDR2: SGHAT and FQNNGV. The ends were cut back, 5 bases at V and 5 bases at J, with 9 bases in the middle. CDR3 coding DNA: TGTGCCAGCAGCCCCCTATTGACCGGGGAGCTGTTTTTT. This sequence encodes CASSPLLTGELFF.

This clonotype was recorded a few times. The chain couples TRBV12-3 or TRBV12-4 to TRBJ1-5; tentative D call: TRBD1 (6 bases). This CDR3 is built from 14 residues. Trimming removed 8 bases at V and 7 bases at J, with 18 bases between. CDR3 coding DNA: TGTGCCAGCCTACTGTGGGGGCTACAGCAGCCCCAGCATTTT. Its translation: CASLLWGLQQPQHF.

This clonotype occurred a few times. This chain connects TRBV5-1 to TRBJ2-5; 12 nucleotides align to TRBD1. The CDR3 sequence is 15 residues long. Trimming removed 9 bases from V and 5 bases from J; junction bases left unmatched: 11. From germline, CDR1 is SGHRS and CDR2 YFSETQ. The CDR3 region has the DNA TGCGCCACGGGACAGGGGGCGTTCGGCGGCGAGACCCAGTACTTC. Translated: CATGQGAFGGETQYF.

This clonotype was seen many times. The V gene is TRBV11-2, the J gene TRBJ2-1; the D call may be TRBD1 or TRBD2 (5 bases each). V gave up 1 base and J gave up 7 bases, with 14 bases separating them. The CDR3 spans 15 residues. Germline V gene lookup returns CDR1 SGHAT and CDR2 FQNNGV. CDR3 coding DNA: TGTGCCAGCAGCTTAGCTGGGGGAGTAAGAAATGAGCAGTTCTTC. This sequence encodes CASSLAGGVRNEQFF.

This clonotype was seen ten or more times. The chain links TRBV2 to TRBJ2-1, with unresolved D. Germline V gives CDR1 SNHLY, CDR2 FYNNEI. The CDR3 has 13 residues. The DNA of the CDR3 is TGTGAAACGCACGAGGATAACTACAATGAGCAGTTCTTC. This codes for CETHEDNYNEQFF.

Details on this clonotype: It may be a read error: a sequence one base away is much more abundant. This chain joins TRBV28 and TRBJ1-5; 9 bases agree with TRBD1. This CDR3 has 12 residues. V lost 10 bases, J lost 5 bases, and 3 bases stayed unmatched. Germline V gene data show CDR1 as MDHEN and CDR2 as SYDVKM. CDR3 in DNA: TGTGCCACCTACAGGGGGCATCAGCCCCAGCATTTT. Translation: CATYRGHQPQHF.

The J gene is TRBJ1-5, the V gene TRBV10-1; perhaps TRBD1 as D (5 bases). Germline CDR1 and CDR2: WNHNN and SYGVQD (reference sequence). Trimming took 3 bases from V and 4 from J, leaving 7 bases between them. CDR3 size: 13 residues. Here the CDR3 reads CASSEAGNQPQHF. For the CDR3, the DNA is TGCGCCAGCAGTGAAGCAGGGAATCAGCCCCAGCATTTT.

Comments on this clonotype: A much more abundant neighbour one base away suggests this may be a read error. This CDR3 reads CASRHTGTGELFF. Written as DNA, the CDR3 is TGTGCCAGCAGACACACAGGGACCGGGGAGCTGTTTTTT. V gene TRBV12-3 or TRBV12-4 combines with J gene TRBJ2-2, with D perhaps matching TRBD1 (6 bases). V was trimmed by 6 bases and J by 5 bases, leaving 10 bases between them. CDR3 length: 13 residues.

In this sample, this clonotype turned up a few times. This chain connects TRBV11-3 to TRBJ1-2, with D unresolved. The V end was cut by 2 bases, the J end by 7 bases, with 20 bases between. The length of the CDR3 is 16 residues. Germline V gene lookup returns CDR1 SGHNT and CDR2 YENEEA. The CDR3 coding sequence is TGTGCCAGCAGCTTATCTGCTAACAGTAGGCTTTCTGGCTACACCTTC. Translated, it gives CASSLSANSRLSGYTF.

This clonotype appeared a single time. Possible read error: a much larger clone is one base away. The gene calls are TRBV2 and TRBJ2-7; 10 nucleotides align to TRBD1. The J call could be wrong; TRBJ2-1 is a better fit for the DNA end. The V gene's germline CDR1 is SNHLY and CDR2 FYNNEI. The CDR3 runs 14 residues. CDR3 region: CATRTGGPSYEQFF. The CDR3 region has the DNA TGTGCCACGCGGACAGGGGGACCTTCCTACGAGCAGTTCTTC.

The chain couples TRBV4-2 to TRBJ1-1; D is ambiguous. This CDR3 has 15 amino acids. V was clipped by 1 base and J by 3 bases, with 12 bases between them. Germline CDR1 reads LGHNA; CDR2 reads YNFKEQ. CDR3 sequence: CASSQVGVPDTEAFF. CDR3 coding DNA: TGTGCCAGCAGCCAAGTGGGAGTCCCTGACACTGAAGCTTTCTTT.

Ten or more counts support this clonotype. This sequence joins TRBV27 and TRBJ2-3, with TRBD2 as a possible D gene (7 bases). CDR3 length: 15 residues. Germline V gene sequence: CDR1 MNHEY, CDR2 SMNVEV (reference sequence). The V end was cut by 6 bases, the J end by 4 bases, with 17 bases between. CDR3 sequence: CASSPAGAPPDTQYF. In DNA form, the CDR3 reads TGTGCCAGCAGCCCGGCGGGGGCGCCCCCAGATACGCAGTATTTT.

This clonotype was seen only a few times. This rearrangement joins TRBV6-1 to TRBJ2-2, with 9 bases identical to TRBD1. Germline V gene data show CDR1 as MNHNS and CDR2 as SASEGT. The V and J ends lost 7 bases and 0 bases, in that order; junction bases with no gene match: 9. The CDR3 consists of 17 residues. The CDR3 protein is CASKSTRQGANTGELFF. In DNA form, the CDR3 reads TGTGCCAGCAAGTCCACTAGACAGGGGGCGAACACCGGGGAGCTGTTTTTT.

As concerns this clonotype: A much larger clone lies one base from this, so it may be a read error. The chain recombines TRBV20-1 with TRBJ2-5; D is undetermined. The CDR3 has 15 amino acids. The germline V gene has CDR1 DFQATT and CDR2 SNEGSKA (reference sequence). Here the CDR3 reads CSARDPVGEGENQYF. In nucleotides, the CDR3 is TGCAGTGCTAGAGATCCGGTCGGAGAAGGAGAGAACCAGTACTTC.

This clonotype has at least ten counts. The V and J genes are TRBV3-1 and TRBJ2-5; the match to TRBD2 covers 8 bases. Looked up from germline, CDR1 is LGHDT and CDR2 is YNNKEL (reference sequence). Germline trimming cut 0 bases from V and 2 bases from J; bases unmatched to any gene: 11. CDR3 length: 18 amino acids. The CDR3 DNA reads TGTGCCAGCAGCCAAGATCAAGCTAGCGGGTATTTTCAAGAGACCCAGTACTTC. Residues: CASSQDQASGYFQETQYF.

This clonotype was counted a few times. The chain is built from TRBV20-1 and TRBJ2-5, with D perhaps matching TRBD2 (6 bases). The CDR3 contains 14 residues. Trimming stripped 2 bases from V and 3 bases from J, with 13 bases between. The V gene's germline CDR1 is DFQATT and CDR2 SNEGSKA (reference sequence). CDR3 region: CSARPVSGEETQYF. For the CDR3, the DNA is TGCAGTGCTAGACCGGTTAGCGGAGAAGAGACCCAGTACTTC.